Listed below are T cell receptor beta chains from one sample, sequenced in a study of T-cell memory formation after mild COVID-19. TCRdb passed the 5' RACE reads through MiXCR, listing each CDR3 protein once. The table records just over 400,000 distinct CDR3 sequences, less than 25% of them present only once. Sequences were obtained from PBMCs or a T cell subset sorted from them (not recorded which). The receptors originated from an adult woman who had mild COVID-19 (a few samples of this study predate the infection). Cell type and time point are not known. CDR3s include the opening cysteine and the closing phenylalanine or tryptophan. A D gene is named only where the DNA matches it firmly. Clone size is given for some rows only: seen once, a few or many times, or a class if the clone is expanded.

J: TRBJ2-5
V: TRBV12-3/TRBV12-4
D: TRBD2
size: NA
length: 18
DNA: TGTGCCAGCAGTGGGTTGGGACTAGCGGGAGATAGGGAAGAGACCCAGTACTTC
CDR3: CASSGLGLAGDREETQYF

J: TRBJ1-5
V: TRBV20-1
D: TRBD1
size: NA
length: 14
DNA: TGCAGTGCAATTTCAGGGGGGGCAAATCAGCCCCAGCATTTT
CDR3: CSAISGGANQPQHF

J: TRBJ2-7
V: TRBV29-1
D: TRBD1
size: NA
length: 13
DNA: TGCAGCGCTCTCGGGACAGAATCATACGAGCAGTACTTC
CDR3: CSALGTESYEQYF

J: TRBJ2-2
V: TRBV4-3
D: NA
size: NA
length: 18
DNA: TGCGCCAGCAGCCAAGATCCCGGGTTGAACCCGAACACCGGGGAGCTGTTTTTT
CDR3: CASSQDPGLNPNTGELFF

J: TRBJ1-1
V: TRBV28
D: NA
size: NA
length: 17
DNA: TGTGCCAGCGCCCAACCCCCGGGGGGTTATTGGAACACTGAAGCTTTCTTT
CDR3: CASAQPPGGYWNTEAFF

J: TRBJ2-3
V: TRBV7-9
D: TRBD2
size: NA
length: 17
DNA: TGTGCCAGCAGCTTATGGGAGGGGCGCAGCCCCACAGATACGCAGTATTTT
CDR3: CASSLWEGRSPTDTQYF

J: TRBJ1-2
V: TRBV29-1
D: NA
size: few
length: 12
DNA: TGCAGCGTTGCTAAGGGTCCCTATGGCTACACCTTC
CDR3: CSVAKGPYGYTF

J: TRBJ1-1
V: TRBV29-1
D: TRBD1
size: NA
length: 13
DNA: TGCAGCGCCCAGGGGGTAGCGAACACTGAAGCTTTCTTT
CDR3: CSAQGVANTEAFF

J: TRBJ2-3
V: TRBV4-3
D: NA
size: NA
length: 14
DNA: TGCGCCAGCAGCCCCGGGGAGGGGGCAGATACGCAGTATTTT
CDR3: CASSPGEGADTQYF

J: TRBJ2-5
V: TRBV12-3/TRBV12-4
D: NA
size: few
length: 13
DNA: TGTGCCAGCAGAAGAAGGGGCCAAGAGACCCAGTACTTC
CDR3: CASRRRGQETQYF

J: TRBJ2-7
V: TRBV6-5
D: NA
size: few
length: 14
DNA: TGTGCCAGCAGTAAACGCAGGGACCTGGGGGAGCAGTACTTC
CDR3: CASSKRRDLGEQYF

J: TRBJ2-6
V: TRBV7-9
D: NA
size: few
length: 15
DNA: TGTGCCAGCAGCCCGGCGGGCTCTGGGGCCAACGTCCTGACTTTC
CDR3: CASSPAGSGANVLTF

J: TRBJ2-3
V: TRBV29-1
D: NA
size: NA
length: 12
DNA: TGCAGCGTTGTTTCTGGGGCGGATACGCAGTATTTT
CDR3: CSVVSGADTQYF